The 19 T cell receptor beta chains below were found in one sample sequenced in a study of cytomegalovirus exposure and HLA in healthy donors. The PCR used 60 Vbeta and 13 Jbeta primers. Profiling relied on immunoSEQ multiplex PCR, and the TCRdb table lists in-frame clones only, not all of them. In the table there are around 200,000 clones, 65% to 90% of which are singletons. The specimen was PBMCs. These receptors were obtained from a woman in her twenties or thirties in good health and CMV-seronegative.

The rearrangement links TRBV5-1 to TRBJ2-1; 10 bases fit TRBD2. The ends lost 0 bases at V and 8 bases at J; junction bases unmatched: 8. This CDR3 region has 16 residues. In germline, CDR1 is SGHRS, CDR2 YFSETQ. The CDR3 nucleotides are TGCGCCAGCAGCTTGGAATGGCCAGCGGGAGGGCATGAGCAGTTCTTC. Translation: CASSLEWPAGGHEQFF.

This clone has only one observation. This chain joins TRBV18 and TRBJ2-3; 7 nucleotides agree with TRBD1. CDR3 length equals 16 residues. With 1 base clipped from V and 6 bases from J, the junction kept 10 bases outside the gene matches. CDR1 and CDR2 (germline): KGHSH, LQKENI. CDR3 sequence (DNA): TGTGCCAGCTCACCACAGGGACAGCTTGTTGCCGATACGCAGTATTTT. It yields the protein CASSPQGQLVADTQYF.

The chain links TRBV10-3 to TRBJ2-3; TRBD2 might be the D (5 bases). The CDR3 runs 12 residues. CDR1 and CDR2 (germline): ENHRY, SYGVKD. The V end was cut by 3 bases, the J end by 6 bases, with 7 bases between. The CDR3 loop is CAISDREDTQYF. CDR3 sequence (DNA): TGTGCCATCAGTGATAGGGAGGATACGCAGTATTTT.

The chain employs TRBV18 and TRBJ2-2; 8 bases agree with TRBD1. CDR3 length: 16 residues. The J segment lost 2 bases and the V segment lost 5 bases, leaving 7 bases of the junction unmatched. Germline assignment: CDR1 KGHSH and CDR2 LQKENI. CDR3 loop: CASSSNTGGNTGELFF. The CDR3 bases are TGTGCCAGCTCATCAAACACAGGGGGAAACACCGGGGAGCTGTTTTTT. Based on the CDR3 plus reference TRBV18 and TRBJ2-2, the full variable domain is NAGVMQNPRHLVRRRGQEARLRCSPMKGHSHVYWYRQLPEEGLKFMVYLQKENIIDESGMPKERFSAEFPKEGPSILRIQQVVRGDSAAYFCASSSNTGGNTGELFFGEGSRLTVL.

The chain carries TRBV4-1 and TRBJ2-1; TRBD2 agrees at 7 bases. V lost 4 bases, J lost 10 bases, and 13 bases stayed unmatched. This CDR3 has 15 amino acids. Per the germline V gene, CDR1 is MGHRA and CDR2 is YSYEKL. The CDR3 nucleotides are TGCGCCAGCAGCCGGGGGGAGGGCCTCACTTGGGAGCAGTTCTTC. Protein sequence: CASSRGEGLTWEQFF.

The genes are TRBV4-1 and TRBJ2-7; TRBD1 might be the D (5 bases). Germline loops: CDR1 MGHRA, CDR2 YSYEKL. The CDR3 covers 16 residues. V lost 1 base and J 2 bases, leaving 15 bases between the germline ends. The CDR3: CASSQGQRSPTYEQYF. The DNA for the CDR3 is TGCGCCAGCAGCCAAGGACAGAGATCTCCTACCTACGAGCAGTACTTC.

V is TRBV5-1 and J is TRBJ1-1, with D possibly being TRBD1 (6 bases). The CDR3 is 14 residues long. In germline, CDR1 is SGHRS, CDR2 YFSETQ. Deletions cut 5 bases from V and 6 bases from J, with 17 bases between. DNA of the CDR3: TGCGCCAGCAGATCCGACAGGCAGGCTTCTGAAGCTTTCTTT. Protein sequence: CASRSDRQASEAFF.

The V gene is TRBV19, the J gene TRBJ2-7, with 8 bases that match TRBD2. The CDR3 has 12 amino acids. The ends lost 10 bases at V and 2 bases at J; junction bases unmatched: 4. Germline CDR1 LNHDA, CDR2 SQIVND (reference sequence). This CDR3 is CATSGGPYEQYF. CDR3 sequence (DNA): TGTGCCACCAGCGGGGGTCCCTACGAGCAGTACTTC.

The rearrangement uses TRBV28 and TRBJ1-2, with 7 bases fitting TRBD1. Per germline, CDR1 MDHEN and CDR2 SYDVKM. With V trimmed by 10 bases and J by 0 bases, 8 bases remained unmatched. The CDR3 runs 14 residues. This CDR3 is CAIHKGGANYGYTF. The DNA for the CDR3 is TGTGCCATACACAAAGGGGGCGCTAACTATGGCTACACCTTC.

The V gene is TRBV29-1, the J gene TRBJ2-1; 7 bases match TRBD2. The CDR3 extends over 15 amino acids. Germline CDR1 and CDR2: SQVTM and ANQGSEA. Germline trimming cut 0 bases from V and 7 bases from J; bases unmatched to any gene: 9. CDR3 amino acids: CSVEDYWQGGNEQFF. DNA for the CDR3: TGCAGCGTTGAAGATTATTGGCAGGGAGGGAATGAGCAGTTCTTC.

Written as DNA, the CDR3 is TGCGCCACCAAAGTCGGCCAGGGGAAAGGGAGGCTGTTTTTT. Its translation: CATKVGQGKGRLFF. The chain couples TRBV5-1 to TRBJ2-2, with D possibly being TRBD1 (6 bases). The CDR3 loop spans 14 amino acids. CDR1 is SGHRS, CDR2 YFSETQ, per germline. Trimming took off 9 bases at V and 13 bases at J, with 25 bases between the two ends.

This sequence joins TRBV25-1 and TRBJ2-1; D remains ambiguous. CDR3 length: 15 amino acids. Deletions cut 4 bases from V and 0 bases from J, with 10 bases between. The germline gives CDR1 MGHDK, CDR2 SYGVNS. The DNA of the CDR3 is TGTGCCAGCAGTGCGTCCCTGAGCTCCTACAATGAGCAGTTCTTC. Amino acids: CASSASLSSYNEQFF.

This chain connects TRBV6-4 to TRBJ2-1, with TRBD2 matching 15 bases. V lost 6 bases to trimming and J lost 7 bases; unmatched junction nucleotides: 7. The CDR3 contains 16 residues. The germline V gene has CDR1 MRHNA and CDR2 SNTAGT. In nucleotides, the CDR3 is TGTGCCAGCAGCCTCCGGACTAGCGGGGGGGCGAATGAGCAGTTCTTC. Translated: CASSLRTSGGANEQFF.

The rearrangement joins TRBV6-1 to TRBJ1-5; the D gene is possibly TRBD1 (5 bases). This CDR3 spans 15 amino acids. Trimming left V 4 bases short and J 4 bases short, with 14 bases between. Germline CDR1 reads MNHNS; CDR2 reads SASEGT. CDR3 bases: TGTGCCAGCAGTGCCCAAGAGGCAGGGAATCAGCCCCAGCATTTT. Its protein is CASSAQEAGNQPQHF.

The rearrangement uses TRBV28 and TRBJ2-7, with D tentatively TRBD2 (5 bases). The CDR3 runs to 15 residues. V dropped 5 bases and J dropped 1 base, with 15 bases sitting between them. Germline CDR1 reads MDHEN; CDR2 reads SYDVKM. CDR3 amino acids: CASSKSDRRSYEQYF. The CDR3 coding sequence is TGTGCCAGCAGTAAGAGTGATCGGAGGTCCTACGAGCAGTACTTC. The variable domain in full, completed from reference TRBV28 and TRBJ2-7, reads DVKVTQSSRYLVKRTGEKVFLECVQDMDHENMFWYRQDPGLGLRLIYFSYDVKMKEKGDIPEGYSVSREKKERFSLILESASTNQTSMYLCASSKSDRRSYEQYFGPGTRLTVT.

The chain recombines TRBV10-3 with TRBJ2-7; TRBD1 might be the D (6 bases). Between the trimmed V and J ends, which lost 3 bases and 6 bases, there was a span of 15 bases. This CDR3 region has 14 residues. From germline, CDR1 is ENHRY and CDR2 SYGVKD. The CDR3 sequence is CAISDPGQLVEQYF. The CDR3 nucleotides read TGTGCCATCAGTGACCCAGGACAGTTGGTCGAGCAGTACTTC.

The chain employs TRBV19 and TRBJ2-2, with TRBD2 matching 8 bases. Germline values: CDR1 LNHDA, CDR2 SQIVND (reference sequence). The CDR3 length is 15 residues. The junction had 6 bases not matched to a gene; V was cut back by 5 bases and J by 4 bases. CDR3 sequence reads: CASSSVSGITGELFF. As DNA, the CDR3 is TGTGCCAGTAGTTCGGTTAGCGGGATCACCGGGGAGCTGTTTTTT.

This chain joins TRBV2 and TRBJ2-4; tentative D call: TRBD1 (5 bases). V was shortened by 10 bases and J by 9 bases, with 19 bases between the two germline ends. CDR1 SNHLY and CDR2 FYNNEI come from the germline V gene. This CDR3 contains 13 residues. CDR3 sequence (DNA): TGTGCCACCCGACCGACAGTTGTCGGCATTCAGTACTTC. This codes for CATRPTVVGIQYF.

This clone was seen repeatedly, ten times or more. The gene calls are TRBV7-3 and TRBJ1-5, with D possibly matching TRBD1 (6 bases). The CDR3 sequence is 14 residues long. Germline CDR1 reads SGHTA; CDR2 reads FQGTGA. V lost 5 bases and J lost 5, with 13 bases in between. This chain's CDR3 is CASSPPRGYQPQHF. The CDR3 nucleotides are TGTGCCAGCAGCCCACCTAGGGGGTATCAGCCCCAGCATTTT.